The T cell receptor (beta chain) described here comes from a study of shared T cell receptors in the human thymus. The CDR3 has 16 residues. V was clipped by 3 bases and J by 0 bases; unmatched bases: 6. From germline, CDR1 is SGHDN and CDR2 FVKESK. Measured with immunoSEQ multiplex PCR; TCRdb has only the in-frame clones, and not every one. The sample yields around 730,000 clones, 70% to 90% seen once. In addition, the sample was reused for a study of human thymus T cells.

Sequencing was performed on thymocytes. The gene calls are TRBV14 and TRBJ1-1, with TRBD1 identical over 8 bases. The receptor comes from a girl under two years old with a congenital heart defect. Written as DNA, the CDR3 is TGTGCCAGCAGCCACCGGACAGGGCTCATGAACACTGAAGCTTTCTTT. Amino acid sequence: CASSHRTGLMNTEAFF.